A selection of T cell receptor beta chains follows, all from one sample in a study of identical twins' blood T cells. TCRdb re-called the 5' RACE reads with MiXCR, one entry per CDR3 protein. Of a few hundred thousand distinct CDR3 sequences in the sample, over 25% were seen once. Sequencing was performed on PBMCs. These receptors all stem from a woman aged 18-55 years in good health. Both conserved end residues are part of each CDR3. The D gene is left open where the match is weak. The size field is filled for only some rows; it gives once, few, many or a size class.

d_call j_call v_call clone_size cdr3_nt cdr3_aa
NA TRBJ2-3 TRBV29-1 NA TGCAGCGTAATTCCCACAGATACGCAGTATTTT CSVIPTDTQYF
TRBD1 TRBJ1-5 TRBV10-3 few TGTGCCATCAGTGACCAGGGGGCGGGTCAGCCCCAGCATTTT CAISDQGAGQPQHF
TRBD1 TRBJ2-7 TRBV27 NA TGTGCCAGCAGTCCAGGGACAGGGCGCGAGCAGTACTTC CASSPGTGREQYF
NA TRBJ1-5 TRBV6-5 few TGTGCCAGCAGCAACCAGGGGCTCCATCAGCCCCAGCATTTT CASSNQGLHQPQHF
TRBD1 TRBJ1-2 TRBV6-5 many TGTGCCAGCAGCATTACAGGGGGTAATGGCTACACCTTC CASSITGGNGYTF
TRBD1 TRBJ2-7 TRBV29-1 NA TGCAGCGCCGGACAGGGCTACTACGAGCAGTACTTC CSAGQGYYEQYF
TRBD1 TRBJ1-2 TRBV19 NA TGTGCCACTACGATTTCGGGACAGTACTATGGCTACACCTTC CATTISGQYYGYTF
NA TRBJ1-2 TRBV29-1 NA TGCAGCGTTACGTCCGGGACGATGAACTATGGCTACACCTTC CSVTSGTMNYGYTF
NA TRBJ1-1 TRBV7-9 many TGTGCCAGCAGCTTAACGGGTGTCACTGAAGCTTTCTTT CASSLTGVTEAFF
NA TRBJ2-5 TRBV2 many TGTGCCAGCAGTGACAGATACTTC CASSDRYF
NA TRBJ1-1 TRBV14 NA TGTGCCAGCAGCCAAGGTCCTGGATACCTTCGGGGAGCTTTCTTT CASSQGPGYLRGAFF
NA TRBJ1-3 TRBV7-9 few TGTGCCACAACCTCATCCGGGACGGTTCCCTCTGGAAACACCATATATTTT CATTSSGTVPSGNTIYF
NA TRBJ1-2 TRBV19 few TGTGCCAGTACCAAACGACCGGGACAAGGAACCTATGGCTACACCTTC CASTKRPGQGTYGYTF
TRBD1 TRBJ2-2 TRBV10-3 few TGTGCCATCAGACGGGACAGGGTGAACACCGGGGAGCTGTTTTTT CAIRRDRVNTGELFF
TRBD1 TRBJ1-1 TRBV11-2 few TGTGCCAGCAGCCACCTACAGGGGGGCCCGAACACTGAAGCTTTCTTT CASSHLQGGPNTEAFF
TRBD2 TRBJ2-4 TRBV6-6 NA TGTGCCAGCAGTTACGCTAGCGGGGGGCTGAACATTCAGTACTTC CASSYASGGLNIQYF
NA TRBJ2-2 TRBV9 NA TGTGCCAGCAGCGTAGAGGTGGTAGGACCAAACACCGGGGAGCTGTTTTTT CASSVEVVGPNTGELFF
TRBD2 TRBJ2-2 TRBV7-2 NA TGTGCCAGCAGCTTAGCCTCCGGGACTACCACCGGGGAGCTGTTTTTT CASSLASGTTTGELFF
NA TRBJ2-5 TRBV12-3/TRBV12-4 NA TGTGCCAGCAGTATCAGGGGACGGGGGTTCGGAGAGACCCAGTACTTC CASSIRGRGFGETQYF
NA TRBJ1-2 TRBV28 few TGTGCCAGCAGCTACAATGGCTACACCTTC CASSYNGYTF
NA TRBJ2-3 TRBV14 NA TGTGCCAGCAGCCACGGGCCCCCAGACACAGATACGCAGTATTTT CASSHGPPDTDTQYF
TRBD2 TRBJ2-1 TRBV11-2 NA TGTGCCAGCAGCTTAGCTTCTAGCGGCTACAATGAGCAGTTCTTC CASSLASSGYNEQFF
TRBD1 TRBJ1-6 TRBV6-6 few TGTGCCAGTTACCCCGGACAGGGGAATTCACCCCTCCACTTT CASYPGQGNSPLHF
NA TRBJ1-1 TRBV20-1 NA TGCAGTGCTAGAAGGTTCCAGGGGAAGGGCACTGAAGCTTTCTTT CSARRFQGKGTEAFF
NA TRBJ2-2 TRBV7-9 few TGTGCCAGCACGTACACCGGGGAGCTGTTTTTT CASTYTGELFF
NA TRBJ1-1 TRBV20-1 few TGCAGTGCTTCGATTTCCAGGGGACTCGAAGAAGCTTTCTTT CSASISRGLEEAFF
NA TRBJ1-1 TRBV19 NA TGTGCCAGTAGTCCCCCAACGAACACTGAAGCTTTCTTT CASSPPTNTEAFF
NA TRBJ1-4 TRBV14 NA TGTGCCAGCAGCCAAGGAAGGGGTGAAAAACTGTTTTTT CASSQGRGEKLFF
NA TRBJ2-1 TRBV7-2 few TGTGCCAGCAGCACGGACTCATTCTCCTACAATGAGCAGTTCTTC CASSTDSFSYNEQFF
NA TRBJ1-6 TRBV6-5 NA TGTGCCAGCACCTTACGAGGAGGAAATTCACCCCTCCACTTT CASTLRGGNSPLHF
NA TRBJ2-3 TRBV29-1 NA TGCAGCGTTGTCGGCACGTTTAGCACAGATACGCAGTATTTT CSVVGTFSTDTQYF
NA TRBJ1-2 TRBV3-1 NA TGTGCCAGCAGCCAAAGGGGGTTGGGTGGCTACACCTTC CASSQRGLGGYTF
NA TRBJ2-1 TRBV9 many TGTGCCAGCAGCGTAGTAACGGTTAGCGATGAGCAGTTCTTC CASSVVTVSDEQFF
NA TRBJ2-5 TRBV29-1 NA TGCAGCGTTGAGGGGGGAGACCAAGAGACCCAGTACTTC CSVEGGDQETQYF
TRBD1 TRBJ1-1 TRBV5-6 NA TGTGCCAGCAGCATCCCTACCGGGACAGGGAAGACTGAAGCTTTCTTT CASSIPTGTGKTEAFF
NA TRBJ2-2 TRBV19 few TGTGCCAGTATTAGTATAGGGCGAATTAACACCGGGGAGCTGTTTTTT CASISIGRINTGELFF
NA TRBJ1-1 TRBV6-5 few TGTGCCAGCAGTACACCGGGCCGCACTGAAGCTTTCTTT CASSTPGRTEAFF
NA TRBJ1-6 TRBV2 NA TGTGCCAGCACTGTGGTATACAAAGGGGGTTCACCCCTCCACTTT CASTVVYKGGSPLHF
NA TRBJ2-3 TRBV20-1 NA TGCAGTGCTAGACGGGCCGCAGATACGCAGTATTTT CSARRAADTQYF
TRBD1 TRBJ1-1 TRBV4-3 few TGCGCCAGCAGCCGCGGAGACAGGGGGTCAGCTGAAGCTTTCTTT CASSRGDRGSAEAFF
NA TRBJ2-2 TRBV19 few TGTGCCAGTAGTATTGGGGGGATCATGAACACCGGGGAGCTGTTTTTT CASSIGGIMNTGELFF
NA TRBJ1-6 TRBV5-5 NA TGTGCCAGCAGGATCCGGGACGGCTATAATTCACCCCTCCACTTT CASRIRDGYNSPLHF
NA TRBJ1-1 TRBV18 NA TGTGCCAGCTCCCGAAGGACGTCTTTAAGGTTGAACACTGAAGCTTTCTTT CASSRRTSLRLNTEAFF
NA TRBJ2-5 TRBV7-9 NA TGTGCCAGCAGCTTAATCGAGGGGACATTTCTGGGGGAGACCCAGTACTTC CASSLIEGTFLGETQYF
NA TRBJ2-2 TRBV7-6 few TGTGCCAGCAGCTTACTAAAGGGTTGGTTAGACACCGGGGAGCTGTTTTTT CASSLLKGWLDTGELFF
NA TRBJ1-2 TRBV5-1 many TGCGCCAGCAGCTGGACAGCTTATGACTATGGCTACACCTTC CASSWTAYDYGYTF
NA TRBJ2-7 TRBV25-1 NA TGTGCCAACAGTGACAGCTACGAGCAGTACTTC CANSDSYEQYF
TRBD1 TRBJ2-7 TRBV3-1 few TGTGCCAGCAGCTTGGGACAGGTAAACGAGCAGTACTTC CASSLGQVNEQYF
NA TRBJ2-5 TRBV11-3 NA TGTGCCAGCAGCTTAGGGACAAAAGAGACCCAGTACTTC CASSLGTKETQYF